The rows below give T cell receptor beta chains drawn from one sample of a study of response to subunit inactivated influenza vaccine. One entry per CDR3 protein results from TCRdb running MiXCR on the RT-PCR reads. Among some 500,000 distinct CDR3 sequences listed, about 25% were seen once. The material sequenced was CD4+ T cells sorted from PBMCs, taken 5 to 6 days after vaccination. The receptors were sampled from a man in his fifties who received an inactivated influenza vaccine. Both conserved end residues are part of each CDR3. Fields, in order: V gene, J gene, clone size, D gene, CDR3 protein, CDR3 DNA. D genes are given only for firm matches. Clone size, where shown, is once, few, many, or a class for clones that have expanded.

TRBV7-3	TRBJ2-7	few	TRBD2	CASSLTSGSNYEQYF	TGTGCCAGCAGCTTAACTAGCGGGAGTAACTACGAGCAGTACTTC
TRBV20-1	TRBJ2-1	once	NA	CSAKSLIPTLQTSYNEQFF	TGCAGTGCGAAATCCCTCATCCCGACTCTCCAAACCTCCTACAATGAGCAGTTCTTC
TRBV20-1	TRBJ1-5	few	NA	CSASGHSNQPQHF	TGCAGTGCTAGTGGTCACAGCAATCAGCCCCAGCATTTT
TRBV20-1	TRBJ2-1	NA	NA	CSAMMGPPLNNEQFF	TGCAGTGCTATGATGGGACCTCCTCTAAACAATGAGCAGTTCTTC
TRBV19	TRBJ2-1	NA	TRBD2	CASSTGSGGYNEQFF	TGTGCCAGTAGTACCGGTAGCGGGGGCTACAATGAGCAGTTCTTC
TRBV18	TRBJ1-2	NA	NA	CASSQRDPGLNNYGYTF	TGTGCCAGCTCACAGCGGGACCCCGGACTAAACAACTATGGCTACACCTTC
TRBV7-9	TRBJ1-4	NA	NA	CASSSGRGNEKLFF	TGTGCCAGCAGCTCGGGCAGGGGTAATGAAAAACTGTTTTTT
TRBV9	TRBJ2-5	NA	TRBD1	CASSELDRGRAETQYF	TGTGCCAGCAGCGAGCTGGACAGGGGACGTGCTGAGACCCAGTACTTC
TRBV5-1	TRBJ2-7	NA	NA	CASSLERQAAYEQYF	TGCGCCAGCAGCTTGGAACGGCAGGCGGCCTACGAGCAGTACTTC
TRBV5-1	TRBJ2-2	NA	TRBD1	CASSQGQGGDTGELFF	TGCGCCAGCAGCCAAGGACAGGGGGGTGACACCGGGGAGCTGTTTTTT
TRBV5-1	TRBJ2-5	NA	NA	CASSSDRLQETQYF	TGCGCCAGCAGCTCGGACAGATTACAAGAGACCCAGTACTTC
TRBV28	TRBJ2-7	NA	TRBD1	CASSSGGRIYEQYF	TGTGCCAGCAGCTCAGGGGGCAGAATATACGAGCAGTACTTC
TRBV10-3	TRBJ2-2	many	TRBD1	CAISKGRQGGTGELFF	TGTGCCATCAGCAAGGGGAGACAGGGGGGAACCGGGGAGCTGTTTTTT
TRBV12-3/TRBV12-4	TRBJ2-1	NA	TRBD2	CASSFTSGGRNEQFF	TGTGCCAGCAGTTTCACTAGCGGGGGGCGGAATGAGCAGTTCTTC
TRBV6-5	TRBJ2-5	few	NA	CASSYSVLELTQYF	TGTGCCAGCAGTTACTCGGTCCTAGAGCTGACCCAGTACTTC
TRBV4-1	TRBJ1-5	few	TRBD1	CASSQQQGAGQPQHF	TGCGCCAGCAGCCAACAACAGGGGGCTGGGCAGCCCCAGCATTTT
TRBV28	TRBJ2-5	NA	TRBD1	CASSSLTGGQYF	TGTGCCAGCAGTTCACTTACAGGGGGGCAGTACTTC
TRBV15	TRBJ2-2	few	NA	CATSRTGSNTGELFF	TGTGCCACCAGCAGAACAGGCTCGAACACCGGGGAGCTGTTTTTT
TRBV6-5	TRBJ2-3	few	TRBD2	CASSYGRAGVRTDTQYF	TGTGCCAGCAGTTACGGCCGGGCGGGGGTTAGGACAGATACGCAGTATTTT
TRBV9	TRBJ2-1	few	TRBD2	CASSVAPSSGGYNEQFF	TGTGCCAGCAGCGTAGCCCCGTCTAGCGGGGGCTACAATGAGCAGTTCTTC
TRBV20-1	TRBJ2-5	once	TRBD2	CNARDFAGGQETQYF	TGCAATGCTAGAGACTTCGCGGGAGGGCAAGAGACCCAGTACTTC
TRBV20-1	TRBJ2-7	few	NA	CSARDRGQGLYEQYF	TGCAGTGCTAGAGATAGGGGCCAGGGCCTCTACGAGCAGTACTTC
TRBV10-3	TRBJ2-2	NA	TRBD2	CASKREDPGELFF	TGTGCCAGCAAGCGGGAAGATCCCGGGGAGCTGTTTTTT
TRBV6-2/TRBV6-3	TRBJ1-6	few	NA	CASKQPASYNSPLHF	TGTGCCAGCAAACAGCCAGCTAGTTATAATTCACCCCTCCACTTT
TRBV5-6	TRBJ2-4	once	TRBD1	CASSLARGIKNIQYF	TGTGCCAGCAGCTTGGCCAGGGGGATCAAAAACATTCAGTACTTC
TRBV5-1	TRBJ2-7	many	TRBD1	CASSLDRDYEQYF	TGTGCCAGCAGCTTAGACAGGGACTACGAGCAGTACTTC
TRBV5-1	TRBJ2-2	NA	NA	CASSLAVQGYHTGELFF	TGCGCCAGCAGCTTGGCCGTCCAGGGCTATCACACCGGGGAGCTGTTTTTT
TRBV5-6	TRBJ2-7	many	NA	CASSLVDGYEQYF	TGTGCCAGCAGCTTGGTAGACGGCTACGAGCAGTACTTC
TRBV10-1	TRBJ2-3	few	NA	CASSELSSTDTQYF	TGCGCCAGCAGTGAGCTGTCTAGCACAGATACGCAGTATTTT
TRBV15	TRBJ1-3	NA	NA	CATSREPGSGNTIYF	TGTGCCACCAGCAGAGAACCCGGCTCTGGAAACACCATATATTTT
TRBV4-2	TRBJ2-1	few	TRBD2	CASSQDTSGYNEQFF	TGTGCCAGCAGCCAAGACACTAGCGGGTACAATGAGCAGTTCTTC
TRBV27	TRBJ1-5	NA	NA	CASSLRSPSTGPGIPQHF	TGTGCCAGCAGTTTAAGATCACCTTCGACAGGCCCGGGGATACCCCAGCATTTT
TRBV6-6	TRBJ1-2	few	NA	CASSSLGHGYTF	TGTGCCAGCAGTTCCCTAGGGCATGGCTACACCTTC
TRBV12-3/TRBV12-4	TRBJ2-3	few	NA	CASSFGERTDTQYF	TGTGCCAGCAGTTTTGGGGAACGCACAGATACGCAGTATTTT
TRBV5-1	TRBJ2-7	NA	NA	CASSLVSVHEQYF	TGCGCCAGCAGCTTGGTATCAGTCCACGAGCAGTACTTC
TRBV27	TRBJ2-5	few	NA	CASSFSGLETQYF	TGTGCCAGCAGTTTTTCGGGGTTGGAGACCCAGTACTTC